This T cell receptor (beta chain) originates from a study of blood T cell dynamics during melanoma immunotherapy. Whole-study findings and limits: The study could not tell melanoma-specific clones from general immune activation. At W3, later disease-control patients showed bifurcated PBMC repertoire changes, unlike progressors.

This sample's time point: pre-treatment baseline. Samples come from before therapy and from week 3 after the first blockade cycle. Produced via immunoSEQ multiplex PCR; TCRdb's table is partial and in-frame only. This repertoire shows 14,000 or so clones, around 86% found once; its top ten account for 5% to 6.5%. The CDR3 extends over 13 amino acids. Germline values: CDR1 SGHKS, CDR2 YYEKEE (reference sequence). The V and J ends lost 4 bases and 4 bases respectively, with 11 bases between them. Concerning this clone: The antigen is unknown.

The V gene is TRBV5-5, the J gene TRBJ1-1; no firm D call. The receptor's source is a human donor with melanoma. This sample comprised blood, obtained from a patient treated with checkpoint blockade. The CDR3 loop reads CASSRPPFTEAFF. The CDR3 DNA sequence: TGTGCCAGCAGCCGACCCCCGTTCACTGAAGCTTTCTTT.